This T cell receptor (beta chain) is drawn from a study of OX40 agonist ivuxolimab in advanced cancers. Study in general: Patients were dosed intravenously with ivuxolimab at 0.01 to 10 mg/kg every 2 weeks. Partial responses occurred in three patients (one hepatocellular carcinoma, two cutaneous melanoma).

Study-wide findings and caveats: Clonal expansion from baseline to week 6 occurred in both CD4+ and CD8+ T cells.

There are 17 residues in the CDR3. Germline trimming cut 1 base from V and 4 bases from J; bases unmatched to any gene: 12. Germline V gene lookup returns CDR1 SGHKS and CDR2 YYEKEE (reference sequence). Assay: immunoSEQ multiplex PCR; the TCRdb copy retains only in-frame clones and omits some. Here the sample spans more than 20,000 clones, approximately 80% being singletons. Details on this clone: Its target is unknown.

This specimen was CD4+ or CD8+ T cells sorted from blood, taken in a trial of the OX40 agonist ivuxolimab. The receptor's source is an adult with an advanced solid tumor such as melanoma, head and neck, liver or kidney cancer. The genes are TRBV5-5 and TRBJ2-7; 9 bases fit TRBD1. CDR3 sequence: CASSLTVGGQGFYEQYF. Written as DNA, the CDR3 is TGTGCCAGCAGCTTGACTGTGGGGGGACAGGGCTTTTACGAGCAGTACTTC.